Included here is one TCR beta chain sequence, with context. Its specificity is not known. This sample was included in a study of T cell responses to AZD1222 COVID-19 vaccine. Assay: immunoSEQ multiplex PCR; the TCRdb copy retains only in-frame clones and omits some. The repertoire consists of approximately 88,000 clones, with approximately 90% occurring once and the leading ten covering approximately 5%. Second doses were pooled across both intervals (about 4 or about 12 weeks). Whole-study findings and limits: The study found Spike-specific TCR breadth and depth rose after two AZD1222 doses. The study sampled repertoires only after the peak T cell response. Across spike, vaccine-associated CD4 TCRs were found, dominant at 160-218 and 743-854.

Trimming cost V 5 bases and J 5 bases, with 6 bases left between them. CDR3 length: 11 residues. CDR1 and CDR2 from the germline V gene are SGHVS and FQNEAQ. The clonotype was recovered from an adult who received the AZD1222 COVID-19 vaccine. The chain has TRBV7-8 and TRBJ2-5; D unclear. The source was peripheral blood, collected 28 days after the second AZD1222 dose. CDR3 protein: CASSPRETQYF. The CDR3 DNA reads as TGTGCCAGCAGCCCCCGGGAGACCCAGTACTTC.